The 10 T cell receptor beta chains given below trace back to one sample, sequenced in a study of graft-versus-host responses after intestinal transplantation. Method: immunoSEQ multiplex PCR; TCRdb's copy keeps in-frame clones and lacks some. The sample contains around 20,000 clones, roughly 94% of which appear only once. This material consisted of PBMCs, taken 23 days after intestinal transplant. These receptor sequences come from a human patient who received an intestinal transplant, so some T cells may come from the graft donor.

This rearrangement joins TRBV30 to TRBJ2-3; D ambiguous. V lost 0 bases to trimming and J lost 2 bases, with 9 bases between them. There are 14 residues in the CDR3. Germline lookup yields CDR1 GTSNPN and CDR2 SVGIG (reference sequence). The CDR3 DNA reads TGTGCCTGGAGTGTAAGTGCCTCCACAGATACGCAGTATTTT. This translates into CAWSVSASTDTQYF.

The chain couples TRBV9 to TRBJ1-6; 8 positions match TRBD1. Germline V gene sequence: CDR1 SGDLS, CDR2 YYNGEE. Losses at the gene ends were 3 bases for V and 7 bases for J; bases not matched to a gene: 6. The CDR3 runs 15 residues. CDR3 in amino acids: CASSAGDRPNSPLHF. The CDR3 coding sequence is TGTGCCAGCAGCGCAGGGGACAGGCCCAATTCACCCCTCCACTTT.

For the CDR3, the DNA is TGTGCCAGTCCTACGCCGGGGACAGAAGCTAACTATGGCTACACCTTC. Translating gives CASPTPGTEANYGYTF. V gene TRBV19 combines with J gene TRBJ1-2; 7 bases agree with TRBD1. The CDR3 contains 16 residues. After removal of 8 bases from V and 0 bases from J, the junction contained 12 bases not matched to a gene. CDR1 LNHDA and CDR2 SQIVND come from the germline V gene (reference sequence). Drawing the rest from reference TRBV19 and TRBJ1-2, the complete variable domain is DGGITQSPKYLFRKEGQNVTLSCEQNLNHDAMYWYRQDPGQGLRLIYYSQIVNDFQKGDIAEGYSVSREKKESFPLTVTSAQKNPTAFYLCASPTPGTEANYGYTFGSGTRLTVV.

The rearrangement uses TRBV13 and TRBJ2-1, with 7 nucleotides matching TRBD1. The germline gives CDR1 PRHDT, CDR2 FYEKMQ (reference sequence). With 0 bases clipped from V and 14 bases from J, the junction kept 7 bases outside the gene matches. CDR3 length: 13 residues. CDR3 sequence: CASSLGRGPREFF. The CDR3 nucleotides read TGTGCCAGCAGCTTAGGGAGGGGGCCTAGGGAGTTCTTC.

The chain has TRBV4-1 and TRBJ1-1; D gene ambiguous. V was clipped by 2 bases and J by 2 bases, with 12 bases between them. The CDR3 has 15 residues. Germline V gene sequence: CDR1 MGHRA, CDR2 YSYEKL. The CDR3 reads CASSQTATGNTEAFF. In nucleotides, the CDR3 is TGCGCCAGCAGCCAAACCGCGACGGGCAACACTGAAGCTTTCTTT.

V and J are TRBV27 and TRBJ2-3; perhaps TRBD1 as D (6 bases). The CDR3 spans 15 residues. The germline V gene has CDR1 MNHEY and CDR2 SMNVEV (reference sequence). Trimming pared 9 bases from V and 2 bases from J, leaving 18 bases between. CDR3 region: CASKTPRDTTDTQYF. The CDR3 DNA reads TGTGCCAGTAAGACTCCCCGGGACACCACAGATACGCAGTATTTT.

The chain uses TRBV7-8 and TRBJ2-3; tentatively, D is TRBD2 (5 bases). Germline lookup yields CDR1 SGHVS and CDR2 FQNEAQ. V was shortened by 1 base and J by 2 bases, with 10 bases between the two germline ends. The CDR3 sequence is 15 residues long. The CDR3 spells CASSLDSGPTDTQYF. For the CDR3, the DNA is TGTGCCAGCAGCTTAGACAGCGGCCCCACAGATACGCAGTATTTT.

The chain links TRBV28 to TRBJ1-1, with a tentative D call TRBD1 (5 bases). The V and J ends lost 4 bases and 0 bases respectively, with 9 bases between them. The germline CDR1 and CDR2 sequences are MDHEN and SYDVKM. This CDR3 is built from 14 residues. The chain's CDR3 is CASSYRRMNTEAFF. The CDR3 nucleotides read TGTGCCAGCAGTTACAGGAGGATGAACACTGAAGCTTTCTTT.

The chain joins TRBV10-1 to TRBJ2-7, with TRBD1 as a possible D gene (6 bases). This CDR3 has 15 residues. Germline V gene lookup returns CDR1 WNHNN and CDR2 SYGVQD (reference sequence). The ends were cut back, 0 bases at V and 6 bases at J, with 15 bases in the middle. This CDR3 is CASSESRGCNGEQYF. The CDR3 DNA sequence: TGCGCCAGCAGTGAGTCAAGGGGGTGCAACGGCGAGCAGTACTTC.

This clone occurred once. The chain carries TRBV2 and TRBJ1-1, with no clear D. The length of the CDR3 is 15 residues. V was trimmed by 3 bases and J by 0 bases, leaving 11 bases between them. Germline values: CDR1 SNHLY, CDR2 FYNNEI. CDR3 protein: CASSEIDPVNTEAFF. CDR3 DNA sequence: TGTGCCAGCAGTGAGATTGACCCAGTGAACACTGAAGCTTTCTTT.